These T cell receptor beta chains were read from a single sample in a study of blood T cells in healthy people across ages. TCRdb ran MiXCR on the 5' RACE reads and lists one entry per CDR3 protein. Of around 900,000 distinct CDR3 sequences in the sample, roughly 47% were seen once. Sequenced: blood. The source of these receptors is a woman between 55 and 75 years old in good health. The CDR3 runs from the conserved cysteine through the conserved F or W. The D gene is left open where the match is weak. Not all rows give a size; the values are once, few, many and, for expanded clones, a class.

v_call	clone_size	j_call	d_call	cdr3_nt	cdr3_aa
TRBV5-1	NA	TRBJ2-1	NA	TGCGCCAGCAGGGGGACGGCATCCTACAATGAGCAGTTCTTC	CASRGTASYNEQFF
TRBV10-3	NA	TRBJ1-1	TRBD1	TGTGCCATCAGGCTACAGGGGGGGGACACTGAAGCTTTCTTT	CAIRLQGGDTEAFF
TRBV9	NA	TRBJ2-7	NA	TGTGCCAGCAGCGTCAGAGTCCAAGGGGACGAGCAGTACTTC	CASSVRVQGDEQYF
TRBV28	few	TRBJ2-7	NA	TGTGCCAGCAGGTGGGGGGGCGGAGAGCAGTACTTC	CASRWGGGEQYF
TRBV7-2	many	TRBJ1-2	NA	TGTGCCAGCAGTTTGGGCACCAACTATGGCTACACCTTC	CASSLGTNYGYTF
TRBV14	NA	TRBJ1-6	NA	TGTGCCAGCAGCCTCAGACACGAAAACAATGCACCCCTCCACTTT	CASSLRHENNAPLHF
TRBV6-1	NA	TRBJ2-5	TRBD2	TGTGCCAGCAGTGAAAGACGGCGACTAGCCCTTATCGGAGGGACCCAGTACTTC	CASSERRRLALIGGTQYF
TRBV20-1	NA	TRBJ2-1	NA	TGCAGTGCCAATATGGGACTCAATGAGCAGTTCTTC	CSANMGLNEQFF
TRBV16	NA	TRBJ2-3	NA	TGTGCCAGCAGCCCCGGCCATACGCAGTATTTT	CASSPGHTQYF
TRBV6-6	few	TRBJ1-6	NA	TGTGCCAGCAGTGGACAGAATAATTCACCCCTCCACTTT	CASSGQNNSPLHF
TRBV11-2	NA	TRBJ2-3	TRBD1	TGTGCCAGCAGCCAAACCGGGACAGGGCCAGATACGCAGTATTTT	CASSQTGTGPDTQYF
TRBV18	NA	TRBJ2-5	NA	TGTGCCAGCTCAGGGGAGGCATACAATGAGCAGTACTTC	CASSGEAYNEQYF
TRBV4-3	NA	TRBJ2-1	TRBD2	TGCGCCAGCAGCCAAGGGGAACTAGCGGGATACAATGAGCAGTTCTTC	CASSQGELAGYNEQFF
TRBV20-1	NA	TRBJ2-5	NA	TGCAGTGCTAGAGCCACAGGGCGGGAGCAGTACTTC	CSARATGREQYF
TRBV27	NA	TRBJ2-7	NA	TGTGCCAGCAGACCCTGGGAGGGGGCTAAATACGAGCAGTACTTC	CASRPWEGAKYEQYF
TRBV20-1	NA	TRBJ2-5	NA	TGCAGTACAATTGAAGAGACCCAGTACTTC	CSTIEETQYF
TRBV6-2/TRBV6-3	few	TRBJ2-7	NA	TGTGCCAGCAGCAAACTAGGTAACGAGCAGTACTTC	CASSKLGNEQYF
TRBV28	NA	TRBJ2-7	NA	TGTGCCAGCAGCTTTGGGGGGGACAGACGGTACGAGCAGTACTTC	CASSFGGDRRYEQYF
TRBV6-6	NA	TRBJ1-2	NA	TGTGCCAGCAGCCCCCCAGGGCGCGGCTATGGCTACACCTTC	CASSPPGRGYGYTF
TRBV18	few	TRBJ1-2	NA	TGTGCCAGCTCACCACGGTCGACGGACTATGGCTACACCTTC	CASSPRSTDYGYTF
TRBV5-5	NA	TRBJ2-3	NA	TGTGCCAGCAGCTTGGGCGGCTTCGTCACAGATACGCAGTATTTT	CASSLGGFVTDTQYF
TRBV7-2	NA	TRBJ2-7	TRBD2	TGTGCCAGCAGCCCACAACTAGCGGGAGAGTTCACCCTCTACGAGCAGTACTTC	CASSPQLAGEFTLYEQYF
TRBV10-3	NA	TRBJ2-7	NA	TGTGCCATCAGTGAGATGGGGTTCGGGGCCCAGTACTTC	CAISEMGFGAQYF
TRBV3-1	NA	TRBJ2-7	NA	TGTGCCAGCAGCCAAGGGCCTAGTGGAGGGTACGAGCAGTACTTC	CASSQGPSGGYEQYF
TRBV20-1	NA	TRBJ1-6	NA	TGCAGTGCTAGAGATTGGGAGTCCTATAATTCACCCCTCCACTTT	CSARDWESYNSPLHF
TRBV20-1	NA	TRBJ2-7	NA	TGCAGTGCTCCGCGTAGACAGCCCCCCTACGAGCAGTACTTC	CSAPRRQPPYEQYF
TRBV9	NA	TRBJ2-5	TRBD2	TGTGCCAGCAGCGCCACTAGCGGGGAGACCCAGTACTTC	CASSATSGETQYF
TRBV20-1	NA	TRBJ2-7	NA	TGCAGTGCTAGGGACTTAAACTACGAGCAGTACTTC	CSARDLNYEQYF
TRBV6-5	NA	TRBJ2-7	NA	TGTGCCAGCAGTTACGGGTTTGGGAGCCCCTACGAGCAGTACTTC	CASSYGFGSPYEQYF
TRBV27	NA	TRBJ1-6	NA	TGTGCCAGCAGTTCAGGTCCGACAGTCTATAATTCACCCCTCCACTTT	CASSSGPTVYNSPLHF
TRBV7-2	NA	TRBJ2-1	NA	TGTGCCAGCAGCTTATTTGAGGGCAATGAGCAGTTCTTC	CASSLFEGNEQFF
TRBV10-3	once	TRBJ1-4	NA	TGTGCCATCAATAGTAAGGGGCAGGGAGATGAAAAACTGTTTTTT	CAINSKGQGDEKLFF
TRBV4-1	NA	TRBJ2-7	NA	TGCGCCAGCAGCCAAGATAGGAGGACGATCTACGAGCAGTACTTC	CASSQDRRTIYEQYF
TRBV3-1	NA	TRBJ1-6	NA	TGTGCCAGTGGGGGCATTAATTCACCCCTCCACTTT	CASGGINSPLHF
TRBV12-3/TRBV12-4	few	TRBJ2-3	TRBD2	TGTGCCAGCAGTCGTAGCGGGAGCCCGTTAGATACGCAGTATTTT	CASSRSGSPLDTQYF
TRBV18	NA	TRBJ2-1	TRBD2	TGTGCCAGCTCCCCCATAGCGGGAGTAAACAATGAGCAGTTCTTC	CASSPIAGVNNEQFF
TRBV28	NA	TRBJ2-7	NA	TGTGCCAGCAGTTTGGGTCAGGGACTTCCCTACGAGCAGTACTTC	CASSLGQGLPYEQYF
TRBV20-1	NA	TRBJ2-3	TRBD2	TGCAGTGCTAGAGGACTAGCGGGAGTGGATACGCAGTATTTT	CSARGLAGVDTQYF
TRBV12-3/TRBV12-4	few	TRBJ1-4	TRBD1	TGTGCCAGCAGGCCGACCGGGACAGGGTTAGAAAAACTGTTTTTT	CASRPTGTGLEKLFF
TRBV4-1	NA	TRBJ2-7	NA	TGCGCCAGCAGGAAGACCCTAAGGGGCGCGCGAAGCTCCTACGAGCAGTACTTC	CASRKTLRGARSSYEQYF
TRBV6-5	NA	TRBJ2-3	NA	TGTGCCAGCAGTTACTTTCTGCCGGGACTTCAGGGACAGGATACGCAGTATTTT	CASSYFLPGLQGQDTQYF
TRBV4-1	NA	TRBJ1-1	NA	TGCGCCAGCAGCCAAATCCTCACAGGTGGCACTGAAGCTTTCTTT	CASSQILTGGTEAFF
TRBV20-1	few	TRBJ2-7	TRBD2	TGCAGTGCTAGAGGGCTAGCGGGAGATAGGGAGCAGTACTTC	CSARGLAGDREQYF
TRBV7-8	NA	TRBJ2-4	NA	TGTGCCAGCAGCCCGCGCAGGGTAGCCAAAAACATTCAGTACTTC	CASSPRRVAKNIQYF
TRBV28	NA	TRBJ1-4	NA	TGTGCCAGCTACCCCCGATCCTCAGGAACAGCTAATGAAAAACTGTTTTTT	CASYPRSSGTANEKLFF
TRBV6-5	NA	TRBJ2-1	NA	TGTGCCAGCAGTTACTCCACGACATCGATAAAAAAGCAGTTCTTC	CASSYSTTSIKKQFF
TRBV18	NA	TRBJ1-1	TRBD1	TGTGCCAGCTCATCAGACAGGGGGCTTACTGAAGCTTTCTTT	CASSSDRGLTEAFF
TRBV9	NA	TRBJ1-2	TRBD1	TGTGCCAGCAGCATCAGACAGGGAGGGGGCTATGGCTACACCTTC	CASSIRQGGGYGYTF